This entry concerns a single T cell receptor (beta chain). Its specificity is unknown. It was with a sample-barcoded 5' primer and a J-beta primer mix that a second PCR of about 6 to 12 cycles was run. TCRdb processed the 5' RACE reads anew with MiXCR; each CDR3 protein has one entry. The sample lists over 700,000 distinct CDR3 sequences; 40% to 65% were seen once. This sample was included in a study of blood T cells in healthy people across ages. About the research overall: About one barcoded beta molecule per two T cells was captured by template switching. Notes on the study in general: Age brought a roughly linear fall in TCR beta diversity measured per million T cells. Aged donors had fewer naive CD4+ cells and lower diversity than long-lived donors. Researchers report that TCR beta diversity correlated strongly with naive T cell percentage.

The trim removed 4 bases at V and 7 bases at J, leaving 11 bases unmatched. The CDR3 runs 15 residues. CDR1 is MDHEN and CDR2 is SYDVKM in the germline V gene. Sequencing was done on a sample of blood. The chain recombines TRBV28 with TRBJ2-7; 9 bases map to TRBD2. This TCR was sampled from a man of 80 years or more in good health. Written as DNA, the CDR3 is TGTGCCAGCAGTTCCCCGGGTAGCGGGAGTGGTGAGCAGTACTTC. This codes for CASSSPGSGSGEQYF.